These 9 T cell receptor beta chains originate from one sample sequenced in a study of blood T cell repertoires in COVID-19. Assay: immunoSEQ multiplex PCR; the TCRdb copy retains only in-frame clones and omits some. There are under 500,000 clones in the sample; roughly 91% occur only once, and around 4.5% lies in the top ten. Sequencing input: peripheral blood. The source is a woman aged 25 to 45 with acute or convalescent COVID-19.

The chain's CDR3 is CASSPPGLTYEQYF. The CDR3 DNA sequence: TGTGCCAGCAGTCCCCCGGGACTCACCTACGAGCAGTACTTC. The chain has TRBV28 and TRBJ2-7, with D possibly being TRBD2 (6 bases). V shed 5 bases and J shed 2 bases, with 13 bases lying between them. The CDR3 is made up of 14 amino acids. Germline CDR1 reads MDHEN; CDR2 reads SYDVKM. The full variable domain, completed using reference TRBV28 and TRBJ2-7, is DVKVTQSSRYLVKRTGEKVFLECVQDMDHENMFWYRQDPGLGLRLIYFSYDVKMKEKGDIPEGYSVSREKKERFSLILESASTNQTSMYLCASSPPGLTYEQYFGPGTRLTVT.

In the case of this clone: Other DNA sequences in the same sample also yield this CDR3. This chain links TRBV3-1 (or the pseudogene TRBV3-2) with TRBJ2-5; D is ambiguous. Germline loops: CDR1 LGHDT, CDR2 YNNKEL (reference sequence). The CDR3 has 12 amino acids. V dropped 1 base and J dropped 7 bases, with 7 bases sitting between them. This CDR3 reads CASSQVSGTQYF. As DNA, the CDR3 is TGTGCCAGCAGCCAAGTTTCCGGGACCCAGTACTTC.

V gene TRBV10-1 combines with J gene TRBJ1-1, with D perhaps matching TRBD1 (6 bases). The CDR3 totals 14 residues. Germline V lookup: CDR1 WNHNN, CDR2 SYGVQD (reference sequence). V was pared by 2 bases and J by 1 base, with 8 bases between. The CDR3 spells CASSEGDTNTEAFF. CDR3 coding DNA: TGCGCCAGCAGTGAGGGGGACACGAACACTGAAGCTTTCTTT.

The J gene is TRBJ2-7, the V gene TRBV9, with D possibly being TRBD2 (7 bases). CDR1 is SGDLS, CDR2 YYNGEE, per germline. The CDR3 consists of 14 residues. V was trimmed by 0 bases and J by 6 bases, leaving 13 bases between them. The CDR3 region is CASSVAEGGGEQYF. The CDR3 DNA reads as TGTGCCAGCAGCGTAGCGGAGGGAGGGGGCGAGCAGTACTTC.

V usage is TRBV4-1 and J usage is TRBJ1-4; D is perhaps TRBD1 (5 bases). The CDR3 length is 14 residues. V gave up 6 bases and J gave up 6 bases, with 14 bases separating them. CDR1 MGHRA and CDR2 YSYEKL come from the germline V gene. The CDR3 is CASRGQGVYEKLFF. In nucleotides, the CDR3 is TGCGCCAGCAGGGGGCAGGGTGTTTATGAAAAACTGTTTTTT.

The V call is TRBV7-6, the J call TRBJ2-1, with TRBD1 matching 8 bases. The CDR3 has 15 residues. The ends lost 1 base at V and 8 bases at J; junction bases unmatched: 7. Looked up from germline, CDR1 is SGHVS and CDR2 is FNYEAQ. The CDR3 protein is CASSLGQSGGDEQFF. The CDR3 nucleotides read TGTGCCAGCAGCTTAGGTCAGTCAGGGGGCGATGAGCAGTTCTTC. The whole variable domain, filled in from reference TRBV7-6 and TRBJ2-1, reads GAGVSQSPRYKVTKRGQDVALRCDPISGHVSLYWYRQALGQGPEFLTYFNYEAQQDKSGLPNDRFSAERPEGSISTLTIQRTEQRDSAMYRCASSLGQSGGDEQFFGPGTRLTVL.

V is TRBV7-3 and J is TRBJ2-7, with no clear D. Trimming took off 5 bases at V and 5 bases at J, with 13 bases between the two ends. CDR1 and CDR2 (germline): SGHTA, FQGTGA. This CDR3 contains 13 residues. Here the CDR3 DNA reads TGTGCCAGCAGCGTTGGTCTCGGTAACGAGCAGTACTTC. Translating gives CASSVGLGNEQYF.

CDR3 bases: TGTGCCAGCAGCTCAGGGCCCAGACGAGGCTACACCTTC. Translated: CASSSGPRRGYTF. The chain couples TRBV12-3 or TRBV12-4 to TRBJ1-2, with D possibly being TRBD1 (5 bases). The germline V and J ends were trimmed by 6 bases and 8 bases, with 16 bases remaining between them. The CDR3 is made up of 13 amino acids.

The V and J genes are TRBV9 and TRBJ2-7, with TRBD2 matching over 8 bases. The germline CDR1 and CDR2 sequences are SGDLS and YYNGEE. The CDR3 contains 16 residues. J lost 7 bases, V lost 0 bases, and 12 bases had no gene match. CDR3 in amino acids: CASSVEARAGVGEQYF. DNA for the CDR3: TGTGCCAGCAGCGTAGAGGCTCGAGCGGGGGTTGGTGAGCAGTACTTC.